The 12 T cell receptor beta chains below were found in one sample sequenced in a study of persistence of HIV-infected CD4 T cells (dated by TCRdb to the early 2020s). These TCRs are of unknown antigen specificity. The treatment or condition label of this sample denotes: suppressive antiretroviral therapy. Lysates of CMV-infected fibroblasts at 10 ug/mL were used to stimulate the cells. Memory populations depleted of antigen-responding cells were obtained by sorting nonresponding CD40L-negative CD69-negative CD45RO-high memory CD4+ T cells. The immunoSEQ hsTCRB assay version 4 in survey mode was used to sequence TCRbeta repertoires from genomic DNA. TCRdb mirrors the immuneACCESS table, restricted to in-frame sequences. Some clones are absent from its copies; in checked studies, under half trace to an unresolved V gene, and the reason for the others is unknown. Counted in this sample were tens of thousands of clones; approximately 80% of them appeared once. The ten top clones hold about 0.75% of the sample.

The specimen comprised CD4+ T cells sorted from PBMCs after 18-hour stimulation, sampled from a patient who received antiretroviral therapy. The sample's cell subset or site, from its label and the paper: CD40L-CD69- CD45RO-high memory CD4 T cells not responding to CMV lysate. All receptors derive from an adult woman with HIV who was CMV-seropositive.

The chain joins TRBV7-2 to TRBJ1-1; D is uncertain. Germline loops: CDR1 SGHTA, CDR2 FQGNSA. V was shortened by 3 bases and J by 1 base, with 9 bases between the two germline ends. The CDR3 runs 14 residues. Here the CDR3 reads CASSFSNRNTEAFF. As DNA, the CDR3 is TGTGCCAGCAGCTTTAGTAACAGGAACACTGAAGCTTTCTTT.

The rearrangement uses TRBV6-5 and TRBJ1-1; D is ambiguous. Germline V gene lookup returns CDR1 MNHEY and CDR2 SVGAGI. The CDR3 spans 14 residues. V was trimmed by 6 bases and J by 0 bases, leaving 11 bases between them. The CDR3 loop reads CASSRADLNTEAFF. The CDR3 coding sequence is TGTGCCAGCAGCCGGGCAGACTTGAACACTGAAGCTTTCTTT.

The chain carries TRBV7-2 and TRBJ1-5; D gene unclear. In germline, CDR1 is SGHTA, CDR2 FQGNSA. This CDR3 is built from 14 residues. The germline V and J ends were trimmed by 2 bases and 7 bases, with 12 bases remaining between them. CDR3 loop: CASSLIGGGQPQHF. CDR3 sequence (DNA): TGTGCCAGCAGCTTAATAGGAGGTGGGCAGCCCCAGCATTTT.

The V gene is TRBV10-2, the J gene TRBJ1-1, with D maybe TRBD1 (5 bases). Germline V gives CDR1 WSHSY, CDR2 SAAADI. Deletions cut 2 bases from V and 0 bases from J, with 16 bases between. The CDR3 extends over 17 amino acids. The CDR3 loop reads CASSEPPGGNMNTEAFF. The DNA of the CDR3 is TGCGCCAGCAGTGAGCCCCCGGGGGGGAATATGAACACTGAAGCTTTCTTT.

The rearrangement links TRBV30 to TRBJ2-2; D possibly uses TRBD1 or TRBD2 (6 bases each). CDR1 and CDR2 from the germline V gene are GTSNPN and SVGIG (reference sequence). The CDR3 length is 16 residues. The V end lost 5 bases, the J end lost 5 bases, and 21 bases lay between the germline ends. The CDR3 here is CAWDLGGATWTGELFF. The CDR3 DNA reads as TGTGCCTGGGACTTGGGGGGCGCAACGTGGACCGGGGAGCTGTTTTTT.

CDR3 nucleotides: TGTGCCAGCAGCTCCCGGACAGGGGGAAACCAGCCCCAGCATTTT. It yields the protein CASSSRTGGNQPQHF. The chain employs TRBV7-8 and TRBJ1-5; 10 bases fit TRBD1. There are 15 residues in the CDR3. Germline CDR1 and CDR2: SGHVS and FQNEAQ. V shed 4 bases and J 7 bases; nucleotides not matched to a gene: 7.

The chain has TRBV29-1 and TRBJ1-1; D ambiguous. Between the trimmed V and J ends, which lost 7 bases and 11 bases, there was a span of 14 bases. From germline, CDR1 is SQVTM and CDR2 ANQGSEA. The CDR3 runs 10 residues. CDR3 loop: CSAAVGPAFF. CDR3 coding DNA: TGCAGCGCTGCCGTAGGCCCGGCTTTCTTT.

The chain couples TRBV7-3 to TRBJ2-5, with TRBD1 matching 7 bases. The germline V gene has CDR1 SGHTA and CDR2 FQGTGA. This CDR3 spans 15 amino acids. V lost 6 bases to trimming and J lost 1 base; unmatched junction nucleotides: 8. CDR3 bases: TGTGCCAGCAGTCCGGGACAGCCCTTCCAAGAGACCCAGTACTTC. Its protein product is CASSPGQPFQETQYF. The entire variable domain, with the rest obtained from reference TRBV7-3 and TRBJ2-5, is as follows: GAGVSQTPSNKVTEKGKYVELRCDPISGHTALYWYRQSLGQGPEFLIYFQGTGAADDSGLPNDRFFAVRPEGSVSTLKIQRTERGDSAVYLCASSPGQPFQETQYFGPGTRLLVL.

The gene calls are TRBV7-9 and TRBJ1-6; maybe TRBD1 (5 bases). Trimming left V 1 base short and J 6 bases short, with 10 bases between. The germline gives CDR1 SEHNR, CDR2 FQNEAQ (reference sequence). CDR3 size: 15 residues. CDR3 nucleotides: TGTGCCAGCAGCTTAGGCCAGGGCCCTAATTCACCCCTCCACTTT. This encodes CASSLGQGPNSPLHF. The variable domain in full, completed from reference TRBV7-9 and TRBJ1-6, reads DTGVSQNPRHKITKRGQNVTFRCDPISEHNRLYWYRQTLGQGPEFLTYFQNEAQLEKSRLLSDRFSAERPKGSFSTLEIQRTEQGDSAMYLCASSLGQGPNSPLHFGNGTRLTVT.

The V and J genes are TRBV14 and TRBJ2-1; TRBD2 might be the D (6 bases). The CDR3 spans 16 residues. With 0 bases removed from V and 0 bases from J, the gap between germline ends came to 9 bases. Germline lookup yields CDR1 SGHDN and CDR2 FVKESK. CDR3 sequence: CASSQDPGVSYNEQFF. The CDR3 bases are TGTGCCAGCAGCCAAGATCCGGGGGTCTCCTACAATGAGCAGTTCTTC. Combining the CDR3 with reference TRBV14 and TRBJ2-1 gives the whole variable domain EAGVTQFPSHSVIEKGQTVTLRCDPISGHDNLYWYRRVMGKEIKFLLHFVKESKQDESGMPNNRFLAERTGGTYSTLKVQPAELEDSGVYFCASSQDPGVSYNEQFFGPGTRLTVL.

This clone was counted a single time. This chain links TRBV3-1 (or the pseudogene TRBV3-2) with TRBJ1-1; D is possibly TRBD1 (5 bases). Germline CDR1 is LGHDT and CDR2 is YNNKEL (reference sequence). V dropped 0 bases and J dropped 1 base, with 15 bases sitting between them. This CDR3 is 17 amino acids long. As DNA, the CDR3 is TGTGCCAGCAGCCAAGACGCGTACCGCAGGGAGAACACTGAAGCTTTCTTT. This codes for CASSQDAYRRENTEAFF.

This clone was recorded a few times. The chain combines TRBV10-2 with TRBJ1-3; D not resolved. Germline V gene lookup returns CDR1 WSHSY and CDR2 SAAADI. The V and J ends lost 4 bases and 4 bases respectively, with 14 bases between them. This CDR3 contains 15 residues. CDR3 bases: TGCGCCAGCAGTGGACGATCACATCGGGGAAACACCATATATTTT. Protein product: CASSGRSHRGNTIYF.